The 7 T cell receptor beta chains below all came from one sample that was sequenced in a study of blood T cell repertoires in COVID-19. Clones were read by immunoSEQ multiplex PCR, and TCRdb kept only the in-frame ones, dropping some. This repertoire shows 150,000 to 200,000 clones, about 93% found once; its top ten account for 4.6%. Source material: peripheral blood. Receptors were obtained from a woman aged 45-65 years with acute or convalescent COVID-19.

For the CDR3, the DNA is TGTGCCAGCAGCCCCGACCTAGTCGGAGAGACCCAGTACTTC. Encoded protein: CASSPDLVGETQYF. The J gene is TRBJ2-5, the V gene TRBV7-9, with D unresolved. CDR1 and CDR2 from the germline V gene are SEHNR and FQNEAQ (reference sequence). The CDR3 runs 14 residues. Trimming removed 5 bases from V and 4 bases from J, with 14 bases in between.

The rearrangement links TRBV12-3 or TRBV12-4 to TRBJ2-7; tentative D call: TRBD1 (6 bases). V was cut by 8 bases and J by 1 base, with 12 bases left in between. CDR3 size: 13 residues. The CDR3 spells CASGHRASYEQYF. The CDR3 nucleotides read TGTGCCAGCGGCCACAGGGCTTCCTACGAGCAGTACTTC.

The V and J genes are TRBV7-9 and TRBJ2-3; D remains unclear. CDR3 length equals 15 residues. Germline V gives CDR1 SEHNR, CDR2 FQNEAQ (reference sequence). V lost 6 bases to trimming and J lost 1 base, with 14 bases between them. The CDR3 DNA reads as TGTGCCAGCAGTGACTCGCGTGGAGGCACAGATACGCAGTATTTT. This codes for CASSDSRGGTDTQYF.

V gene TRBV6-5 combines with J gene TRBJ2-5, with D tentatively TRBD1 (6 bases). The germline CDR1 and CDR2 sequences are MNHEY and SVGAGI. This CDR3 spans 13 amino acids. Deletions cut 6 bases from V and 5 bases from J, with 13 bases between. For the CDR3, the DNA is TGTGCCAGCAGAAACGACAGGCGGGAGACCCAGTACTTC. This sequence encodes CASRNDRRETQYF.

The chain has TRBV27 and TRBJ1-2; 12 nucleotides align to TRBD1. The CDR3 extends over 14 amino acids. V gave up 8 bases and J gave up 8 bases; unmatched junction bases: 9. Germline loops: CDR1 MNHEY, CDR2 SMNVEV (reference sequence). CDR3 region: CASGPGQGAGGYTF. CDR3 DNA sequence: TGTGCCAGCGGGCCGGGACAGGGGGCAGGAGGCTACACCTTC.

The chain employs TRBV13 and TRBJ2-1; D may be TRBD1 (6 bases). The CDR3 sequence is 14 residues long. V lost 8 bases and J 4 bases, leaving 15 bases between the germline ends. Looked up from germline, CDR1 is PRHDT and CDR2 is FYEKMQ (reference sequence). CDR3 amino acids: CASQQGRKYNEQFF. CDR3 DNA: TGTGCCAGCCAACAGGGTCGAAAGTACAATGAGCAGTTCTTC.

J is TRBJ1-2 and V is TRBV6-5; D might be TRBD1 (6 bases). The V end lost 5 bases, the J end lost 7 bases, and 17 bases lay between the germline ends. The CDR3 sequence is 14 residues long. Germline CDR1 is MNHEY and CDR2 is SVGAGI. In DNA, the CDR3 is TGTGCCAGCAGTCCAGCGAACAGGGCAGGTGGCTACACCTTC. Its translation: CASSPANRAGGYTF.